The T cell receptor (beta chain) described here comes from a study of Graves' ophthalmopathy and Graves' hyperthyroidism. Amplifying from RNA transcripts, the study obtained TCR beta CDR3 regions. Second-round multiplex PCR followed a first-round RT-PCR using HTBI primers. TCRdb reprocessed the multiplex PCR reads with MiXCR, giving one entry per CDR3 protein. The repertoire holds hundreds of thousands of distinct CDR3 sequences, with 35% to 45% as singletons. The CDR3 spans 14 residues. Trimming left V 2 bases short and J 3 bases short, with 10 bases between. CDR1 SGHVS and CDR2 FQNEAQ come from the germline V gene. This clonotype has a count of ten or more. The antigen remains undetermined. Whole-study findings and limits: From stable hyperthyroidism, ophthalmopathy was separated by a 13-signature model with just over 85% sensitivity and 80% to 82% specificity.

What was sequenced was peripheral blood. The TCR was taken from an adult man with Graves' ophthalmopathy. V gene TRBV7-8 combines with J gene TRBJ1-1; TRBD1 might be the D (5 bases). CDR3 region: CASSLPGRHTEAFF. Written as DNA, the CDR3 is TGTGCCAGCAGCTTACCAGGGCGTCACACTGAAGCTTTCTTT. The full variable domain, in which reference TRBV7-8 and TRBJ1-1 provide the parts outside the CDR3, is GAGVSQSPRYKVAKRGQDVALRCDPISGHVSLFWYQQALGQGPEFLTYFQNEAQLDKSGLPSDRFFAERPEGSVSTLKIQRTQQEDSAVYLCASSLPGRHTEAFFGQGTRLTVV.